Sequencing of this T cell receptor (beta chain) was carried out in a study of cytomegalovirus exposure and HLA in healthy donors. Whole-study context: Falling in the Caucasian-associated ancestry cluster were roughly 80% of under 500 genotyped donors.

After removal of 0 bases from V and 5 bases from J, the junction contained 1 base not matched to a gene. The CDR3 has 15 amino acids. The germline gives CDR1 SGHNT, CDR2 YYREEE (reference sequence). For this clone: Its antigen is unidentified.

Study observations and caveats: An observed cluster of highly shared sequence variants was recorded as a likely sequencing artifact.

Primers: 60 Vbeta forward and 13 Jbeta reverse. As originally analysed: Approximately 79 million unique TCR beta chains, about 10 million of them shared, were counted by a later analysis. This table comes from immunoSEQ multiplex PCR, and its TCRdb copy is limited to in-frame clones, with some not included. V and J calls and clone size are those listed in that table; D and trimming were worked out from the DNA. The sample carries about 180,000 clones, more than 70% recorded once. The sequencing sample was made of PBMCs. This rearrangement joins TRBV5-4 to TRBJ2-3, with 12 bases identical to TRBD2. The TCR sequence derives from a man in his thirties or forties in good health and CMV-seronegative. This chain's CDR3 is CASSLATSGRDTQYF. DNA for the CDR3: TGTGCCAGCAGCTTGGCGACTAGCGGGAGAGATACGCAGTATTTT.